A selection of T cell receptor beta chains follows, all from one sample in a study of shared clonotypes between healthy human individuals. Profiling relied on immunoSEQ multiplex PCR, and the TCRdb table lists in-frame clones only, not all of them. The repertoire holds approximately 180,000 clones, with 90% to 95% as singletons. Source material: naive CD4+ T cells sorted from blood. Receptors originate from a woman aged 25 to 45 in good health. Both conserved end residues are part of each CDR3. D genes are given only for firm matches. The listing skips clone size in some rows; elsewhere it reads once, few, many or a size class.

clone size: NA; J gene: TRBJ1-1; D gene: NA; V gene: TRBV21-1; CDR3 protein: CASSGPPGAEAFF; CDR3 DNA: TGTGCCAGCAGTGGACCCCCAGGGGCTGAAGCTTTCTTT
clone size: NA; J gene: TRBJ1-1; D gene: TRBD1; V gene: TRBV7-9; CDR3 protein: CASSLDWGQGEAFF; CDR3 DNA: TGTGCCAGCAGCTTAGATTGGGGACAGGGTGAAGCTTTCTTT
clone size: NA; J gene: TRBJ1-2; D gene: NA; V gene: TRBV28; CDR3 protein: CASSLHIGGGYTF; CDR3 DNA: TGTGCCAGCAGTTTACATATTGGCGGTGGCTACACCTTC
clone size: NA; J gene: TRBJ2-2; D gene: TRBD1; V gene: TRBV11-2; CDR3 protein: CASSFGLDRGYNTGELFF; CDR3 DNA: TGTGCCAGCAGCTTCGGGCTAGACAGGGGATACAACACCGGGGAGCTGTTTTTT
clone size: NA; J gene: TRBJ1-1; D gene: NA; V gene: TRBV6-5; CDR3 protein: CASFPWGGTEAFF; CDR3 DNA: TGTGCCAGCTTTCCATGGGGGGGGACTGAAGCTTTCTTT
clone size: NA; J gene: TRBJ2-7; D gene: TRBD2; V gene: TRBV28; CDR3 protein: CASSFQGGGYEQYF; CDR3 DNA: TGTGCCAGCAGTTTTCAGGGCGGGGGCTACGAGCAGTACTTC
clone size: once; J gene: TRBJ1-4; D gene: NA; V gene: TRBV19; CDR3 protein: CASSIGPFRKLFF; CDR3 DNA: TGTGCCAGTAGTATCGGACCGTTTCGGAAACTGTTTTTT
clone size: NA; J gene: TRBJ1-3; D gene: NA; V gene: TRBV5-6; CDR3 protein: CASSSGWPGNTIYF; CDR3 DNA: TGTGCCAGCAGCTCAGGGTGGCCTGGAAACACCATATATTTT
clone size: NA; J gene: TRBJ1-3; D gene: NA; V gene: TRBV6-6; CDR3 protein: CASSRYGYSGNTIYF; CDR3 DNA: TGTGCCAGCAGTCGCTACGGATACTCTGGAAACACCATATATTTT
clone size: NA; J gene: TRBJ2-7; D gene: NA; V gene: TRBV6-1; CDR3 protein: CASSELGRGGEQYF; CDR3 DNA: TGTGCCAGCAGTGAACTAGGCAGGGGAGGGGAGCAGTACTTC
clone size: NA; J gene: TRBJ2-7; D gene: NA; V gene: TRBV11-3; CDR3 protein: CASSQQGLGYEQYF; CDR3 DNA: TGTGCCAGCAGCCAGCAGGGACTGGGCTACGAGCAGTACTTC
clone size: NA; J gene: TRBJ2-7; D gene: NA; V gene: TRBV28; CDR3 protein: CASSYSYEQYF; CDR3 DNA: TGTGCCAGCAGCTACAGCTACGAGCAGTACTTC
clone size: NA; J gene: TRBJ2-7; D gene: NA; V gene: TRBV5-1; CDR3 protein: CASSLADGTYEQYF; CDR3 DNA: TGCGCCAGCAGCTTGGCGGACGGAACCTACGAGCAGTACTTC